This T cell receptor (beta chain) originates from a study of blood T cell repertoires in COVID-19. Here immunoSEQ multiplex PCR was the method, and the copy in TCRdb shows in-frame clones only, minus some. The table records some 530,000 clones, 80% to 90% of them present only once. Participants, 18 to 89 years old, spanned around 25 US areas. Cohort 3 recovery required two negative PCRs, clearance, or symptom resolution. The clonotype was recovered from a woman aged 55 to 70 who had recovered from COVID-19. Sequencing used PBMCs or T cells enriched from blood (not recorded which).

The CDR3 bases are TGTGCCAGCAGTGCACAGACAGGTTCGGCCTCCTACGAGCAGTACTTC. Its protein is CASSAQTGSASYEQYF. J is TRBJ2-7 and V is TRBV6-1; D perhaps matches TRBD1 (6 bases). Germline loops: CDR1 MNHNS, CDR2 SASEGT. The CDR3 contains 16 residues. V was shortened by 4 bases and J by 0 bases, with 16 bases between the two germline ends.